This T cell receptor beta chain was retrieved from a study of T cells after yellow fever vaccination. Study context: Those fractions that held only low numbers of cells were prepared using the SMART-Seq v4 Ultra Low Input RNA kit.

Universal primer sites and UMIs were introduced during 5'RACE template-switching synthesis of TCR cDNA. MiXCR, applied by TCRdb to the 5' RACE reads, yields one record per CDR3 protein. Of roughly 320,000 distinct CDR3 sequences listed, roughly a tenth are singletons. This clonotype was found a few times. Trimming took 5 bases from V and 3 from J; bases not matched to a gene: 7. The CDR3 spans 16 residues. From germline, CDR1 is LNHDA and CDR2 SQIVND (reference sequence). This sequence originates from a man between 18 and 29 years old who received the YFV17D yellow fever vaccine. V gene TRBV19 combines with J gene TRBJ1-5; 10 bases align to TRBD1. The sequences come from CD4+ T cells sorted from PBMCs, collected 45 days after the yellow fever booster vaccination. The CDR3 region is CASSGPGQGYNQPQHF. The CDR3 region has the DNA TGTGCCAGTAGTGGCCCGGGACAGGGGTACAATCAGCCCCAGCATTTT. Filled out from reference TRBV19 and TRBJ1-5, the complete variable domain reads DGGITQSPKYLFRKEGQNVTLSCEQNLNHDAMYWYRQDPGQGLRLIYYSQIVNDFQKGDIAEGYSVSREKKESFPLTVTSAQKNPTAFYLCASSGPGQGYNQPQHFGDGTRLSIL.